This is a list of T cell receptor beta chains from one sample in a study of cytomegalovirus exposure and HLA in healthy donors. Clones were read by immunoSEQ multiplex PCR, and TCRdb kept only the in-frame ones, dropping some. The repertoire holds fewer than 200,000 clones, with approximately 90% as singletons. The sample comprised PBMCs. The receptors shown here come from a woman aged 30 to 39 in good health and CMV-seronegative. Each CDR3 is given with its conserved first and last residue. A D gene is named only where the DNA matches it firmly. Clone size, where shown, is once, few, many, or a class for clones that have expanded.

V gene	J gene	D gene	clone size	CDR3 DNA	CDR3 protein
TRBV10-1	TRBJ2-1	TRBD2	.	TGCGCCAGCAGTGACGGACTAGCGGGGGCACCCTACAATGAGCAGTTCTTC	CASSDGLAGAPYNEQFF
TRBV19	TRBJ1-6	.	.	TGTGCCAGTAAGACGACGGGGAATAATTCACCCCTCCACTTT	CASKTTGNNSPLHF
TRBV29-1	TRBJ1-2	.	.	TGCAGCGTTGTTATCCTCGATGGCTACACCTTC	CSVVILDGYTF
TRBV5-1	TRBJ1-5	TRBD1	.	TGCGCCAGCAGTTACGGGACAGGGTCTTATCAGCCCCAGCATTTT	CASSYGTGSYQPQHF
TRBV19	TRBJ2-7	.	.	TGTGCCAGTAGTACCCGGACAGACTACTACGAGCAGTACTTC	CASSTRTDYYEQYF
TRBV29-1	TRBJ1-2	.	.	TGCAGCGTTGAAGTCCAACCAGGTGCAGCGGCCTATGGCTACACCTTC	CSVEVQPGAAAYGYTF
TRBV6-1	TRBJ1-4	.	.	TGTGCCAGCAAACAGAGAAATGAAAAACTGTTTTTT	CASKQRNEKLFF
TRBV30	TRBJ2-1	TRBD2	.	TGTGCCTGGACTAGCGGGACCTACAATGAGCAGTTCTTC	CAWTSGTYNEQFF
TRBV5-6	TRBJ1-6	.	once	TGTGCCAGCAGCCCGAGCTCCTATAATTCACCCCTCCACTTT	CASSPSSYNSPLHF
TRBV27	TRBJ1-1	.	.	TGTGCCAGCAGTTCCTCAGGCGGGGGGCAGTCGAACACTGAAGCTTTCTTT	CASSSSGGGQSNTEAFF
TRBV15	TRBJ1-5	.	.	TGTGCCACCAGCAGAGATTCCAGGGTAGGACAGCCCCAGCATTTT	CATSRDSRVGQPQHF
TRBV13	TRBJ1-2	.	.	TGTGCCAGCAGCTCGAATTTAGGGCAGGGCCTGGGTGGCTACACCTTC	CASSSNLGQGLGGYTF
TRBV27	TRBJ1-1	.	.	TGTGCCAGCAGTTTGTCGAGAGGCACTGAAGCTTTCTTT	CASSLSRGTEAFF
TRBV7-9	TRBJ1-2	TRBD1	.	TGTGCCAGCAGCTCAAGTCGACAGGGGGACGAGTTTAACTATGGCTACACCTTC	CASSSSRQGDEFNYGYTF
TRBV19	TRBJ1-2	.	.	TGTGCCAGTAGTATTGGCAGACAGCCCTATGGCTACACCTTC	CASSIGRQPYGYTF
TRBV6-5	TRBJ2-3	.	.	TGTGCCAGCAGTCAGTCCAGGGGTGCAGATACGCAGTATTTT	CASSQSRGADTQYF
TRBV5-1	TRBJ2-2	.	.	TGCGCCAGCAGCTTTCTGGGCTCCGGGGAGCTGTTTTTT	CASSFLGSGELFF
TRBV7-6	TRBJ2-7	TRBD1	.	TGTGCCAGCAGCTTAGATTTTGGACAGGACTACGAGCAGTACTTC	CASSLDFGQDYEQYF
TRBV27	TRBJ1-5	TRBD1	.	TGTGCCAGCAGTCCGACAGGGAATCGCAATCAGCCCCAGCATTTT	CASSPTGNRNQPQHF
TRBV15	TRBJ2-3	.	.	TGTGCCACCAGCACTGAAACACAAACCGGAGCAGATACGCAGTATTTT	CATSTETQTGADTQYF
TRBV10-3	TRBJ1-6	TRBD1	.	TGTGCCGCCAACTCCCGGGACAGTAATAATTCACCCCTCCACTTT	CAANSRDSNNSPLHF
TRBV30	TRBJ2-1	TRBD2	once	TGTGCCTGGAGAGAACTAGCGGGGGGTTTCAATGAGCAGTTCTTC	CAWRELAGGFNEQFF
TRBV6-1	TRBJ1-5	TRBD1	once	TGTGCCAGCAGTGAGGACAGGGATTGGTGGCAGCCCCAGCATTTT	CASSEDRDWWQPQHF
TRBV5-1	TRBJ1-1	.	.	TGCGCCAGCAGCCCAACACAGGTAAACACTGAAGCTTTCTTT	CASSPTQVNTEAFF
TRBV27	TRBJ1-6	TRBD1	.	TGTGCCAGCCGGGACAGCGGAGTTTCACCCCTCCACTTT	CASRDSGVSPLHF
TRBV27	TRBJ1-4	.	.	TGTGCCAGCAGTTTGGGAGTGGGCGGTGAAAAACTGTTTTTT	CASSLGVGGEKLFF
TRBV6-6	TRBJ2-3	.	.	TGTGCCAGCAGTTCCCCCCGGGGGGCCACAGATACGCAGTATTTT	CASSSPRGATDTQYF
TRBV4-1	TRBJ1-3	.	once	TGCGCCAGCAGCCAATATAGCTCTGGAAACACCATATATTTT	CASSQYSSGNTIYF
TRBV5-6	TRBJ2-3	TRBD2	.	TGTGCCAGCAGCTTAGGACTAGCGGGAGATACGCAGTATTTT	CASSLGLAGDTQYF
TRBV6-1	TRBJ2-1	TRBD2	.	TGTGCCAGCAGCAAAGAAGGACTAGCTCGGAATGAGCAGTTCTTC	CASSKEGLARNEQFF
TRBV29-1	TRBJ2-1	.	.	TGCAGCGTCAGCAGGGTTTCGCCCTACAATGAGCAGTTCTTC	CSVSRVSPYNEQFF
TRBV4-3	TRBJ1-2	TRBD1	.	TGCGCCAGCAGCCAAGAGGACAGGGGATATGGCTACACCTTC	CASSQEDRGYGYTF
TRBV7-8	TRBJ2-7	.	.	TGTGCCAGCAGCTTAGCCAATCACAGGGATGGCGAGCAGTACTTC	CASSLANHRDGEQYF
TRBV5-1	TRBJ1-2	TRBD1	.	TGCGCCAGCAGATTCGACAGGGGGCATGGCTACACCTTC	CASRFDRGHGYTF
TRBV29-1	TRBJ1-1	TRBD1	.	TGCAGCGCCAGACAGGGAACCCTTACTGAAGCTTTCTTT	CSARQGTLTEAFF
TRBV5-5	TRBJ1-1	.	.	TGTGCCAGCAGCGAGGCCGGGAACACTGAAGCTTTCTTT	CASSEAGNTEAFF
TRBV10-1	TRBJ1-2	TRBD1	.	TGCGCCAGCAGTGGGGGGACAGATCAAGGCTATGGCTACACCTTC	CASSGGTDQGYGYTF
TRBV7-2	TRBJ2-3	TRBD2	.	TGTGCCAGCAGCTTAAGCGCTAGCGGGTTCACAGATACGCAGTATTTT	CASSLSASGFTDTQYF
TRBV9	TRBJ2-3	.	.	TGTGCCAGCAGCGCCTCAGATACGCAGTATTTT	CASSASDTQYF
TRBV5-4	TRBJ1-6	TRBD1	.	TGTGCCAGCAGCTTACAGGGGCCGGGTTCACCCCTCCACTTT	CASSLQGPGSPLHF
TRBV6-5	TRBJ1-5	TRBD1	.	TGTGCCAGCAGACCCACAGGGGACCAGCCCCAGCATTTT	CASRPTGDQPQHF
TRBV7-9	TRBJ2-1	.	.	TGTGCCAGCAGCTCCTCAGGACTGTTCATCGTCGATGAGCAGTTCTTC	CASSSSGLFIVDEQFF
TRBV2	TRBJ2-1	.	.	TGTGCCAGCAGTTCGGGGGGCCTCTACAATGAGCAGTTCTTC	CASSSGGLYNEQFF
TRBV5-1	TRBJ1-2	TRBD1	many	TGCGCCAGCAGCTCGAAGACAGGGACCTATGGCTACACCTTC	CASSSKTGTYGYTF
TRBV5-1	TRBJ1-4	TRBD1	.	TGCGCCAGCAGCCCACTAACTACCGGGACAGGGGGAGAAAAACTGTTTTTT	CASSPLTTGTGGEKLFF